This T cell receptor (beta chain) was found in a study of blood T cell repertoires in COVID-19. About the research overall: Italy, Spain and the United States were the sources of the convalescent and acute COVID-19 samples. Nucleic acid was either cDNA or gDNA, and it came from T cells, B-cell-depleted T cells, or PBMCs.

Original handling: How many nucleated cells were present was estimated from reference gene primer amplification. TCRdb's table, derived via immunoSEQ multiplex PCR, lists solely in-frame clones and lacks some. V and J calls and clone size follow that table, whereas D and trimming were derived from the DNA. The sample lists about 150,000 clones; 70% to 90% were seen once. This CDR3 spans 14 amino acids. Deletions cut 6 bases from V and 0 bases from J, with 9 bases between. Germline-derived CDR1 and CDR2 are SNHLY and FYNNEI. Seattle's cohort entered during active infection and was followed longitudinally.

Sequenced sample: peripheral blood. This TCR came from an elderly woman with COVID-19, enrolled during active disease. The chain employs TRBV2 and TRBJ1-5; D gene unclear. The CDR3 bases are TGTGCCAGCAGCCTCGGGAATAGCAATCAGCCCCAGCATTTT. Protein sequence: CASSLGNSNQPQHF.